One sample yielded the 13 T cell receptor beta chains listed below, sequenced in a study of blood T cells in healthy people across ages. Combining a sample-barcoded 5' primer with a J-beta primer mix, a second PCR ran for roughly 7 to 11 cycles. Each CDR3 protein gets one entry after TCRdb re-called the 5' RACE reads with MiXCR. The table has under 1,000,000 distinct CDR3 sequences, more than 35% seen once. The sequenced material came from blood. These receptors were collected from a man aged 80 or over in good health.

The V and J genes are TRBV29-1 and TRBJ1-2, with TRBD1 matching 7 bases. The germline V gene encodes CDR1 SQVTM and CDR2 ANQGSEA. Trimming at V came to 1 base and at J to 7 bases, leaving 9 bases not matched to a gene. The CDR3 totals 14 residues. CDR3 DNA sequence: TGCAGCGTTGAAGGGCCAGGGGGAATAGGTGGCTACACCTTC. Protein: CSVEGPGGIGGYTF.

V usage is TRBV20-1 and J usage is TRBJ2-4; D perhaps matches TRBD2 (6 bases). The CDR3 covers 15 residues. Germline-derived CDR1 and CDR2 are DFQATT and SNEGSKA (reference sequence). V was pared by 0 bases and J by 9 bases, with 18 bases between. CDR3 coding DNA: TGCAGTGCTAGAGATGGTGGCCCGGCCGGGGGCATTCAGTACTTC. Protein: CSARDGGPAGGIQYF.

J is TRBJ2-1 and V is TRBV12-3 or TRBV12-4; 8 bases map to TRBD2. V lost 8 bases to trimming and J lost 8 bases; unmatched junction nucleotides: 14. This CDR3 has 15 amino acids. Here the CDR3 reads CASGNSGAMNDEQFF. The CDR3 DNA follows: TGTGCCAGCGGCAATAGCGGGGCAATGAACGATGAGCAGTTCTTC.

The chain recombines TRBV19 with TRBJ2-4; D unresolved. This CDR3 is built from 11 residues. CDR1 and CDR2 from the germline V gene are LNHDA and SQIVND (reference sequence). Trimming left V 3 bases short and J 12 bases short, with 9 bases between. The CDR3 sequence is CASSIRDTQYF. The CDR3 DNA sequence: TGTGCCAGTAGTATTAGAGACACTCAGTACTTC.

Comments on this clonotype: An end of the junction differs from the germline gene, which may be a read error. In DNA form, the CDR3 reads TGTGCCAGTTTAAGCTCTGGGACCAACGTCCTGACTTTC. Translation gives CASLSSGTNVLTF. The chain employs TRBV6-5 and TRBJ2-6; D is undetermined. Germline V gives CDR1 MNHEY, CDR2 SVGAGI. The CDR3 is 13 residues long.

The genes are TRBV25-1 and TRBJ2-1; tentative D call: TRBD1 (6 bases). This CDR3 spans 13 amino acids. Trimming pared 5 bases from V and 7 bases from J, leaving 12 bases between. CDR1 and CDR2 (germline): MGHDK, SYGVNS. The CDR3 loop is CASSTGTKNEQFF. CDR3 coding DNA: TGTGCCAGCAGTACCGGGACAAAAAATGAGCAGTTCTTC.

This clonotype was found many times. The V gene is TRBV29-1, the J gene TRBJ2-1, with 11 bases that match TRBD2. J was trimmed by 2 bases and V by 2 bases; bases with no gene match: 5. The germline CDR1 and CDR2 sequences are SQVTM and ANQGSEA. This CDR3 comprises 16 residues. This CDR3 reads CSVEKLTSGTYNEQFF. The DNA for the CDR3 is TGCAGCGTTGAAAAGCTGACTAGCGGGACCTACAATGAGCAGTTCTTC.

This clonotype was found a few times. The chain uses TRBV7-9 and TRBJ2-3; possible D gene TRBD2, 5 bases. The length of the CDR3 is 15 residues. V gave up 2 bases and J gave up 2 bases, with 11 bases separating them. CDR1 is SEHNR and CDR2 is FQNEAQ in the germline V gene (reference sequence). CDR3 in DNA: TGTGCCAGCAGCTTACGCGGACTTGACACAGATACGCAGTATTTT. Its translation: CASSLRGLDTDTQYF.

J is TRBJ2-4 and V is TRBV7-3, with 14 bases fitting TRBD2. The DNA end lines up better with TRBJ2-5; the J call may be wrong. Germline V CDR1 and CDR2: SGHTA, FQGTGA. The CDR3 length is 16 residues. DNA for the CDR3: TGTGCCAGCAGCTTGGGACTAGCGGGAGACCAAGAGACCCAGTACTTC. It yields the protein CASSLGLAGDQETQYF.

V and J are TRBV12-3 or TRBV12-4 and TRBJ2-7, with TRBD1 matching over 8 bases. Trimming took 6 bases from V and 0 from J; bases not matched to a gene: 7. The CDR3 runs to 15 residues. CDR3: CASSHDRGNSYEQYF. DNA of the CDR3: TGTGCCAGCAGCCACGACAGGGGAAACTCCTACGAGCAGTACTTC.

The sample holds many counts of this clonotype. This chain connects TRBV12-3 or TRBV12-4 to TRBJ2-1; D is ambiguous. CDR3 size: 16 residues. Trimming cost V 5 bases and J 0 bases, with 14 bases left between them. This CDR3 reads CASSPRHRSSYNEQFF. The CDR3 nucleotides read TGTGCCAGCAGTCCTAGACACCGAAGCTCCTACAATGAGCAGTTCTTC.

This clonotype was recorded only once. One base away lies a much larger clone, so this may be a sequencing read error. As DNA, the CDR3 is TGTGCCAGCAGTTACAAAGCGGGAGAGAACACTGAGCAGTTCTTC. Its protein product is CASSYKAGENTEQFF. V gene TRBV28 combines with J gene TRBJ2-1; 8 bases are a match to TRBD2. CDR1 MDHEN and CDR2 SYDVKM come from the germline V gene. CDR3 length: 15 residues. V gave up 4 bases and J gave up 9 bases; unmatched junction bases: 11.

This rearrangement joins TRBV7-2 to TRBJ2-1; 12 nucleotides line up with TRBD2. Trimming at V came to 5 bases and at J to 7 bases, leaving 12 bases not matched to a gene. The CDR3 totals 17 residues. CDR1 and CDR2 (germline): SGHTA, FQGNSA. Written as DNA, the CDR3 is TGTGCCAGCAGCAAAGAGGCTAGCGGGAGGGCCTCGAATGAGCAGTTCTTC. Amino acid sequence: CASSKEASGRASNEQFF.